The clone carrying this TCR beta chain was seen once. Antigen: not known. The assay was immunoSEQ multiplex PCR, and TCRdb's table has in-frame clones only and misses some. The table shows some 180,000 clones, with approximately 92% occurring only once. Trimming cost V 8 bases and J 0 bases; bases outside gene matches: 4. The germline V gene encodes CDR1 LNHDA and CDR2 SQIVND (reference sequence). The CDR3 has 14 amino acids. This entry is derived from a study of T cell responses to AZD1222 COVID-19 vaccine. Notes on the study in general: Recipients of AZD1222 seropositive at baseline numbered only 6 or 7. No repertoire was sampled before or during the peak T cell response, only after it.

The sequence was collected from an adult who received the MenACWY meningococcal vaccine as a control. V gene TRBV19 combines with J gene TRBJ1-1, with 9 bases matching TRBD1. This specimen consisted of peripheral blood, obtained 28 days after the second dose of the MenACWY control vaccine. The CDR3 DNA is TGTGCCAGTTACGGACAGGGGATGAACACTGAAGCTTTCTTT. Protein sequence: CASYGQGMNTEAFF.